The TCR beta chain under discussion was sequenced for a study of cytomegalovirus exposure and HLA in healthy donors. About the research overall: Unique TCR beta sequences numbering over 100 million came from 150 million to 200 million T cells in an earlier analysis. General study results and limits: Near-uniform donor sequencing depth was presumed by presence/absence analyses.

In germline, CDR1 is MNHEY, CDR2 SVGAGI. This CDR3 is 13 amino acids long. Trimming cost V 4 bases and J 2 bases, with 6 bases left between them. This clone was observed a handful of times. The antigen is not known. The study ran its PCR with 60 Vbeta and 13 Jbeta primers. Sequencing was performed with immunoSEQ multiplex PCR; in TCRdb, only in-frame clones are kept and a portion is missing. This repertoire shows 35,000 to 45,000 clones, approximately 52% found once; its top ten account for about 12%. Missing from this donor's record is the CMV serostatus. V and J are TRBV6-5 and TRBJ1-5; D is ambiguous. The sequence was collected from a human donor in good health. Sequencing was carried out using PBMCs. CDR3 region: CASSFTGNQPQHF. DNA of the CDR3: TGTGCCAGCAGTTTTACAGGCAATCAGCCCCAGCATTTT.